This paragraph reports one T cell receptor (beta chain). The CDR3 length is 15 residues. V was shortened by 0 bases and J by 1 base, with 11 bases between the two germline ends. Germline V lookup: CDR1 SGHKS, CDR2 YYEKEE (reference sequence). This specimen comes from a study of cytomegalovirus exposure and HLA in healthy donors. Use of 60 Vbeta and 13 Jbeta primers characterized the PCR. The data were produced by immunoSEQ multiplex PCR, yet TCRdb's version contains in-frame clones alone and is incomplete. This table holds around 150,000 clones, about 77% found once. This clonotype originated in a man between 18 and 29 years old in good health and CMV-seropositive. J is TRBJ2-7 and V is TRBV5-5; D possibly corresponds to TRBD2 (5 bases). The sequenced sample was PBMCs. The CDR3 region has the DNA TGTGCCAGCAGCTTGGGTATAGCGACTTCCTACGAGCAGTACTTC. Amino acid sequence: CASSLGIATSYEQYF. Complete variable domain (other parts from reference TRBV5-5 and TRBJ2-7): DAGVTQSPTHLIKTRGQQVTLRCSPISGHKSVSWYQQVLGQGPQFIFQYYEKEERGRGNFPDRFSARQFPNYSSELNVNALLLGDSALYLCASSLGIATSYEQYFGPGTRLTVT.